This entry is about one TCR beta chain. Its antigen remains unknown. These data come from a study of Ad26.COV2.S vaccination and SARS-CoV-2 variants. Study background: Donor joined the COV1001 Ad26.COV2.S trial arm. Intramuscular Ad26.COV2.S at 5x10^10 or 1x10^11 viral particles. Findings of the study overall: The placebo group had lower spike-specific TCR breadth than the vaccine recipients did.

Germline V gene data show CDR1 as SGHTA and CDR2 as FQGNSA. V lost 5 bases and J lost 3, with 14 bases in between. The CDR3 length is 14 residues. Sequencing used immunoSEQ multiplex PCR; TCRdb keeps in-frame clones, though not all of them. The data hold roughly 240,000 clones, with 70% to 90% observed a single time. The treatment denotes: some 20 received Ad26.COV2.S at low or high dose, single or two shots; about 5 received placebo; per-sample allocation not given. The investigators took samples on day 63 after the first vaccine or placebo injection. Boston supplied an adult donor aged 18-55 years. The rearrangement uses TRBV7-2 and TRBJ2-7; D is unresolved. The TCR originated in a person aged 18-65 years who received the Ad26.COV2.S COVID-19 vaccine or a placebo. The sequences come from peripheral blood, collected in a trial of Ad26.COV2.S vaccine versus placebo. CDR3 coding DNA: TGTGCCAGCAGCCCCGGACGGGCCAACTACGAGCAGTACTTC. Protein product: CASSPGRANYEQYF.